What follows is one T cell receptor (beta chain) and its context. What it recognizes is unknown. V lost 0 bases and J lost 5, with 7 bases in between. The CDR3 is 13 residues long. The germline CDR1 and CDR2 sequences are LNHNV and YYDKDF (reference sequence). These data are taken from a study of response to subunit inactivated influenza vaccine. Study-level findings and limits: The authors proposed limited new T cell recruitment per seasonal influenza vaccination.

Each CDR3 protein is one row after TCRdb ran MiXCR on the RT-PCR reads. The sample lists some 640,000 distinct CDR3 sequences; about 14% were seen once. The input for sequencing was PBMCs from blood, taken around two weeks before vaccination. The chain has TRBV15 and TRBJ1-2; D is unresolved. This receptor was taken from a man aged 45 to 65 who received an inactivated influenza vaccine. CDR3 in amino acids: CATSRDSPYGYTF. CDR3 coding DNA: TGTGCCACCAGCAGAGATTCCCCATATGGCTACACCTTC.